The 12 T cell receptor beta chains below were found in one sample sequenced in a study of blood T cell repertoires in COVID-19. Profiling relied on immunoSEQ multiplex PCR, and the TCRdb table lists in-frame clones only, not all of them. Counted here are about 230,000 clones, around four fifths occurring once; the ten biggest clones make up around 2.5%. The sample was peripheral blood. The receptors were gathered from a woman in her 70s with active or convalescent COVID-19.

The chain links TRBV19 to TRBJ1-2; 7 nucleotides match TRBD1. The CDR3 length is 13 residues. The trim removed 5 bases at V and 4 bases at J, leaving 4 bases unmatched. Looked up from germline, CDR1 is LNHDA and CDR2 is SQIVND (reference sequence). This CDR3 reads CASSSQGLYGYTF. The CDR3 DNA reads TGTGCCAGTAGTTCACAGGGGCTCTATGGCTACACCTTC. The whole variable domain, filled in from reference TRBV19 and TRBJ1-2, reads DGGITQSPKYLFRKEGQNVTLSCEQNLNHDAMYWYRQDPGQGLRLIYYSQIVNDFQKGDIAEGYSVSREKKESFPLTVTSAQKNPTAFYLCASSSQGLYGYTFGSGTRLTVV.

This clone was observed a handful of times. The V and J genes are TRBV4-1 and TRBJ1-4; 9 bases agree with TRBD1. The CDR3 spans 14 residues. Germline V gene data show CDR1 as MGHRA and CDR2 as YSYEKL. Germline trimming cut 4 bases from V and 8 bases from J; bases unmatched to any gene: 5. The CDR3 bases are TGCGCCAGCAGCCGTCTGGGGACAGGGGAAAAACTGTTTTTT. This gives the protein CASSRLGTGEKLFF.

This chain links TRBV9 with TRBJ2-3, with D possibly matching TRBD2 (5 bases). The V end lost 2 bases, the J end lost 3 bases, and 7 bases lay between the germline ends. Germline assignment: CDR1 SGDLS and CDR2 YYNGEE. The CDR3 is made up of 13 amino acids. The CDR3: CASSVRVTDTQYF. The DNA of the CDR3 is TGTGCCAGCAGCGTGCGGGTGACAGATACGCAGTATTTT.

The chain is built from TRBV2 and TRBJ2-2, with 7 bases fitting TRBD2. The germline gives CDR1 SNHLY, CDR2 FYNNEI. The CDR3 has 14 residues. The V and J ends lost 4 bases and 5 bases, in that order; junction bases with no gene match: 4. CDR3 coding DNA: TGTGCCAGCAGTGGGAGGGGAGGGACCGGGGAGCTGTTTTTT. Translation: CASSGRGGTGELFF.

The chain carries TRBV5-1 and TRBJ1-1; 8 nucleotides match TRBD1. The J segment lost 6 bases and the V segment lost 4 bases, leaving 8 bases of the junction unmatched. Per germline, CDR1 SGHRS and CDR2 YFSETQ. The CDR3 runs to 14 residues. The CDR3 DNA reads TGCGCCAGCAGCCGCGGACAGGGTGGCCCTGAAGCTTTCTTT. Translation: CASSRGQGGPEAFF.

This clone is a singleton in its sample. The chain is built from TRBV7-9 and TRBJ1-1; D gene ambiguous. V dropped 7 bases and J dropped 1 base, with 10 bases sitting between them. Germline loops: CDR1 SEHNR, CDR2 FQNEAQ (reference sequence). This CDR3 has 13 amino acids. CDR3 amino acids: CASNSVSNTEAFF. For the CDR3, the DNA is TGTGCCAGCAACTCCGTTTCGAACACTGAAGCTTTCTTT. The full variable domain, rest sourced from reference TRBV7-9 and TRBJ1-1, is DTGVSQNPRHKITKRGQNVTFRCDPISEHNRLYWYRQTLGQGPEFLTYFQNEAQLEKSRLLSDRFSAERPKGSFSTLEIQRTEQGDSAMYLCASNSVSNTEAFFGQGTRLTVV.

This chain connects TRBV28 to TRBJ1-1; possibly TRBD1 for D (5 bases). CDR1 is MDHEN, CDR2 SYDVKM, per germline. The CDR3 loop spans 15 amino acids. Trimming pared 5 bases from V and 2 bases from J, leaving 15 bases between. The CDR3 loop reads CASSLSRQRNTEAFF. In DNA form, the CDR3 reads TGTGCCAGCAGTCTCAGTAGACAGAGAAACACTGAAGCTTTCTTT.

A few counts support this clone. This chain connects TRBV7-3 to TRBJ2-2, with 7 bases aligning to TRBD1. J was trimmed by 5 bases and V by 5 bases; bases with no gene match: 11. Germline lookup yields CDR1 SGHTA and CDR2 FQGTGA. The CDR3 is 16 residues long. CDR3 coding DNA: TGTGCCAGCAGCACGCGACAGGGTGAGATGACCGGGGAGCTGTTTTTT. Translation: CASSTRQGEMTGELFF.

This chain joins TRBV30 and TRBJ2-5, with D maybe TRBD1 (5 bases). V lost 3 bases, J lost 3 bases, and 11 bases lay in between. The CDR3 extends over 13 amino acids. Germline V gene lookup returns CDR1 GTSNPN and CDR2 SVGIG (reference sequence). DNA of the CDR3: TGTGCCTGGAGCTGGGGCCCCAAAGAGACCCAGTACTTC. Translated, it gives CAWSWGPKETQYF.

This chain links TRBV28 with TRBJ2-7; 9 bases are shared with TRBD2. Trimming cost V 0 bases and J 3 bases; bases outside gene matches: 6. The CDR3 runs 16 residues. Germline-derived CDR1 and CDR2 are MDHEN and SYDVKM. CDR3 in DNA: TGTGCCAGCAGTTTATGGCGAGCGGGAGGACTCTACGAGCAGTACTTC. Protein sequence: CASSLWRAGGLYEQYF.

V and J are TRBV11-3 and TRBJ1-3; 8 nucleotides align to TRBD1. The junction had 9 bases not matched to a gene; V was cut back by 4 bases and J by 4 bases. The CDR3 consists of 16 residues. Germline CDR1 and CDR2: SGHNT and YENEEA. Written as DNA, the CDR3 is TGTGCCAGCAGCTCCCGGACAGGGCAATCGGGAAACACCATATATTTT. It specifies CASSSRTGQSGNTIYF.

The CDR3 spells CASSLTGGIGELFF. As DNA, the CDR3 is TGCGCCAGCAGCTTGACAGGGGGGATCGGGGAGCTGTTTTTT. The chain joins TRBV5-1 to TRBJ2-2; TRBD1 matches 8 bases. CDR3 length: 14 amino acids. V lost 1 base, J lost 7 bases, and 3 bases stayed unmatched. Germline V gene sequence: CDR1 SGHRS, CDR2 YFSETQ. The full variable domain, completed using reference TRBV5-1 and TRBJ2-2, is KAGVTQTPRYLIKTRGQQVTLSCSPISGHRSVSWYQQTPGQGLQFLFEYFSETQRNKGNFPGRFSGRQFSNSRSEMNVSTLELGDSALYLCASSLTGGIGELFFGEGSRLTVL.